The subject of this entry is one TCR beta chain. Its antigen is as yet unknown. Nominal health characterized the donors when sampled, though unrecorded immune exposures were likely. The data stem from a study of cytomegalovirus exposure and HLA in healthy donors. 13 Jbeta primers and 60 Vbeta primers were used for the PCR. Data came from immunoSEQ multiplex PCR; TCRdb stores just in-frame clones and leaves some out. The sample yields around 140,000 clones, under 90% seen once. General study results and limits: Within an earlier analysis, most TCR beta V segments proved productive either about 90% or about 30% of the time. Common viral pathogens seemed to be connected with several of the most significant clusters, according to a later analysis.

This TCR was sampled from a man aged 40-49 years in good health and CMV-seronegative. Sequenced: PBMCs.

The CDR3 coding sequence is TGTGCCAGCAGCCGACCGGAGGGAGGGTCCTACAATGAGCAGTTCTTC. Protein: CASSRPEGGSYNEQFF. The chain carries TRBV5-6 and TRBJ2-1; 7 bases are shared with TRBD2. Trimming at V came to 4 bases and at J to 1 base, leaving 8 bases not matched to a gene. The CDR3 runs 16 residues. Germline V gives CDR1 SGHDT, CDR2 YYEEEE.